Shown below are 8 T cell receptor beta chains from a single sample sequenced in a study of blood T cell repertoires in COVID-19. Sequencing used immunoSEQ multiplex PCR; TCRdb keeps in-frame clones, though not all of them. In the table there are some 150,000 clones, about 86% of which are singletons. Sequencing was performed on PBMCs or T cells enriched from blood (not recorded which). These TCRs come from a woman in her 50s in a cohort exposed to, infected with or recovered from COVID-19 (not recorded which).

V is TRBV7-8 and J is TRBJ2-3; TRBD2 matches at 8 bases. Per germline, CDR1 SGHVS and CDR2 FQNEAQ. There are 17 residues in the CDR3. V shed 1 base, J shed 0 bases, and the junction held 6 bases outside the gene matches. CDR3 nucleotide sequence: TGTGCCAGCAGCTTAGGGGCGGGGGGTCCTAGCACAGATACGCAGTATTTT. Translated, it gives CASSLGAGGPSTDTQYF.

This clone has a handful of counts. The chain uses TRBV6-1 and TRBJ2-1; perhaps TRBD1 as D (6 bases). The CDR3 is made up of 20 amino acids. Trimming cost V 4 bases and J 0 bases, with 25 bases left between them. Germline V gene sequence: CDR1 MNHNS, CDR2 SASEGT. CDR3 sequence: CASSVSTRDKYSSSYNEQFF. The CDR3 bases are TGTGCCAGCAGTGTTTCGACCCGGGACAAGTACTCGAGCTCCTACAATGAGCAGTTCTTC.

V gene TRBV20-1 combines with J gene TRBJ2-2; 10 bases match TRBD1. The ends lost 3 bases at V and 4 bases at J; junction bases unmatched: 5. Per germline, CDR1 DFQATT and CDR2 SNEGSKA (reference sequence). The CDR3 spans 15 residues. The CDR3 DNA follows: TGCAGTGCTAGTGGGGGACAGGGGATCACCGGGGAGCTGTTTTTT. As protein: CSASGGQGITGELFF.

This chain links TRBV3-1 (or the pseudogene TRBV3-2) with TRBJ2-1; D may be TRBD2 (6 bases). Trimming stripped 1 base from V and 7 bases from J, with 17 bases between. Per germline, CDR1 LGHDT and CDR2 YNNKEL (reference sequence). There are 16 residues in the CDR3. DNA for the CDR3: TGTGCCAGCAGCCAAGCCTTAGCGGAGGTGGGAAATGAGCAGTTCTTC. This codes for CASSQALAEVGNEQFF.

This CDR3 is CASSYQQASTEAFF. The CDR3 region has the DNA TGTGCCAGCAGTTACCAACAGGCAAGCACTGAAGCTTTCTTT. The gene calls are TRBV6-6 and TRBJ1-1, with D possibly matching TRBD1 (5 bases). Germline values: CDR1 MNHNY, CDR2 SVGAGI (reference sequence). V lost 2 bases and J lost 4, with 11 bases in between. This CDR3 is 14 amino acids long.

The V call is TRBV6-1, the J call TRBJ1-6; a weak D match, TRBD1 (5 bases). The V gene's germline CDR1 is MNHNS and CDR2 SASEGT. V dropped 1 base and J dropped 9 bases, with 10 bases sitting between them. The CDR3 has 14 residues. The CDR3 loop is CASSEGGTSSPLHF. The CDR3 DNA reads as TGTGCCAGCAGTGAAGGGGGCACGAGTTCACCCCTCCACTTT.

This clone has just one count. This chain uses TRBV9 with TRBJ1-1; no clear D. V was trimmed by 4 bases and J by 8 bases, leaving 21 bases between them. Germline V lookup: CDR1 SGDLS, CDR2 YYNGEE. There are 15 residues in the CDR3. The CDR3 spells CASSPVDVGAAEAFF. For the CDR3, the DNA is TGTGCCAGCAGCCCTGTAGATGTGGGCGCAGCCGAAGCTTTCTTT.

V gene TRBV3-1 (or the pseudogene TRBV3-2) combines with J gene TRBJ1-6; the D is unclear. This CDR3 contains 14 residues. The V end was cut by 4 bases, the J end by 10 bases, with 14 bases between. Germline CDR1 and CDR2: LGHDT and YNNKEL (reference sequence). The CDR3 region has the DNA TGTGCCAGCAGCCCCCGCGGAGGTACCTCACCCCTCCACTTT. It codes for CASSPRGGTSPLHF.